Reported below is one TCR beta chain. Its specificity is not known. Germline assignment: CDR1 SGHVS and CDR2 FNYEAQ. V was clipped by 5 bases and J by 3 bases; unmatched bases: 6. The CDR3 is 15 residues long. The sample belongs to a study of cytomegalovirus exposure and HLA in healthy donors. General study points: A highly shared variant cluster was judged a likely technical artifact.

Primers: 60 Vbeta forward and 13 Jbeta reverse. Sequenced by immunoSEQ multiplex PCR; TCRdb stores in-frame clones only, minus some. The sample has more than 150,000 clones, approximately 81% seen once. V gene TRBV7-6 combines with J gene TRBJ2-2; TRBD1 aligns across 7 bases. This clonotype originated in a woman under 30 in good health and CMV-seropositive. Input material: PBMCs. The CDR3 DNA reads as TGTGCCAGCAGCGTCAACAGGGGCTACACCGGGGAGCTGTTTTTT. Its translation: CASSVNRGYTGELFF.